This T cell receptor beta chain was observed in a study of cytomegalovirus exposure and HLA in healthy donors. The CDR3 is 15 residues long. Germline V lookup: CDR1 PRHDT, CDR2 FYEKMQ (reference sequence). V was pared by 5 bases and J by 3 bases, with 7 bases of the junction left unmatched. Use of 60 Vbeta and 13 Jbeta primers characterized the PCR. Sequencing was performed with immunoSEQ multiplex PCR; in TCRdb, only in-frame clones are kept and a portion is missing. The sample comprises about 130,000 clones, roughly 80% of which are singletons, and under 3.5% rests with the top ten. The specimen was PBMCs. The J gene is TRBJ1-2, the V gene TRBV13; 9 bases line up with TRBD1. The TCR sequence derives from a male donor in good health and CMV-seronegative. This chain's CDR3 is CASSHWDREDYGYTF. The CDR3 nucleotides read TGTGCCAGCAGCCACTGGGACAGGGAAGACTATGGCTACACCTTC.